The clone carrying this T cell receptor (beta chain) was picked up many times. In germline, CDR1 is DFQATT, CDR2 SNEGSKA (reference sequence). The CDR3 runs to 15 residues. The V end lost 6 bases, the J end lost 0 bases, and 15 bases lay between the germline ends. TCRdb fed the 5' RACE reads into MiXCR, producing one record per CDR3 protein. Among roughly 27,000 distinct CDR3 sequences listed, roughly 9.7% were seen once. The data belong to a study of early T cells in non-severe SARS-CoV-2 infection. This chain connects TRBV20-1 to TRBJ1-3; perhaps TRBD1 as D (6 bases). The sequence derives from an adult who was a healthcare worker with PCR-confirmed SARS-CoV-2 infection or an uninfected control (not recorded which). The source material was whole blood. The CDR3 is CSAQQGGGSGNTIYF. In DNA form, the CDR3 reads TGCAGTGCCCAACAGGGTGGGGGCTCTGGAAACACCATATATTTT.